This TCR beta chain stems from a study of shared clonotypes between healthy human individuals (dated by TCRdb to the early 2020s). Regarding the research as a whole: The cohort included a few men and a couple of women between 18 and 49 years of age. To increase sequencing depth and limit assay-specific biases, TCR repertoire library preparation and sequencing were carried out by different laboratories using diverse techniques. The study deeply sequenced blood TCR repertoires of five healthy adults to estimate repertoire size and the extent of clonotype sharing between individuals. Leukapheresis yielded between about 0.94 and 8.9 billion PBMCs per donor. General study outcomes and caveats: Sampling was restricted to blood, and TCR repertoires in tissue are likely to differ from TCR repertoires in blood. Based on pairwise subsampling, the degree of clonotype sharing among donors was expected to be affected by sequencing depth. Because the study included a small number of donors, the genetic and exposure-history diversity represented was limited.

Using the deep immunoSEQ assay, multiplex PCR amplified TCR CDR3 regions from genomic DNA. Genomic DNA extracted from each cell subset was distributed evenly over all wells of several immunoSEQ 96-well plates, and each plate served as one replicate. Each replicate PCR for unsorted PBMC received 300 to 350 ng genomic DNA, equal to around 30,000 T cell genomes. Genomic DNA from unsorted PBMC was sequenced over ten immunoSEQ deep assay plates. The purified libraries were quantified using a Qubit 3.0 fluorometer, sized with a Bioanalyzer 2100, and then quantified again using the KAPA Library Quantification kit. Every immunoSEQ 96-well plate was sequenced on a dedicated single-read 150-cycle Illumina NextSeq 550 flow cell. From the authors' description of their analysis: Because the immunoSEQ output held only junctional sequences and lacked quality scores, the filtering could not match the filtering applied to full-length reads. To assign V/J genes and CDR3, sequences were annotated using PyIR, a Python wrapper for IgBLAST v1.9, with IMGT germline references. Reads were removed for weak V/J assignments (E-value above 1e-6), missing CDR3, stop codons, out-of-frame junctions, or ambiguous translated residues. V3J clonotypes were defined as sequences sharing an identical inferred V gene, J gene, and CDR3 amino acid sequence. To compute the percentage overlap between repertoires, the number of shared unique clonotypes was divided by the size of the smaller repertoire. Repertoire richness was assessed with RTK rarefaction, the Chao1 estimator, and Recon v2.1 estimates of unobserved clonotypes. TCRdb obtained this table from immuneACCESS and retained in-frame rearrangements with V and J assigned. These tables miss some clones; where compared with another copy, unresolved V genes account for less than half of the shortfall, and the remainder is unexplained. That table furnishes V, J and clone size, whereas the DNA furnished D and trimming. This sample is represented by nearly 500,000 clones; about three quarters of them were singletons. Jointly, the top ten make up roughly 13% of the sample.

This clone has more than one count but fewer than ten. What antigen it recognizes has not been identified. Within one base of it there is no much larger clone, and no base qualities were kept. V lost 0 bases and J lost 4 bases, and the count of bases not matched to a germline gene is 9. The CDR3 has 17 amino acids, counting the end cysteine and phenylalanine. The sequence is cut down to CDR3 DNA, 51 bases in frame from base 1. Via the germline V gene, CDR1 is SGHAT and CDR2 FQNNGV. The donors were healthy, HIV-negative adults who had no recently reported acute infections or vaccinations. Only Caucasian adults living in Nashville, Tennessee, USA were represented among the donors. In the unsorted samples, around 81 million PBMCs were counted, and genomic DNA was extracted using the QIAamp DNA Blood Mini kit. After blood collection by leukapheresis, PBMCs were isolated using Ficoll-Histopaque density gradient centrifugation and then cryopreserved in the vapor phase of liquid nitrogen.

The rearrangement joined TRBV11-2 to TRBJ2-7; TRBD2 agrees with 10 junctional bases. The TCR was taken from a middle-aged woman in good health. Some clones in this sample may be carry-over from other donors' samples. Sequenced input: PBMCs. The CDR3 here reads CASSLDHLASGSYEQYF. The bases read TGTGCCAGCAGCTTAGATCATCTGGCTAGCGGGAGTTACGAGCAGTACTTC.